The TCR beta chain described here comes from a study of T cell responses to AZD1222 COVID-19 vaccine. Study-wide results and limits: Donors were mostly white British, more females; clonal diversity possibly underestimated.

This CDR3 comprises 14 residues. V was clipped by 7 bases and J by 4 bases; unmatched bases: 5. The germline V gene has CDR1 SGHRS and CDR2 YFSETQ. Libraries were prepared by immunoSEQ multiplex PCR; TCRdb keeps only in-frame clonotypes and omits some of them. Of fewer than 120,000 clones in the sample, approximately 90% are singletons; the top ten hold around 14%. A word on this clone: Its cognate antigen is unknown.

The V and J genes are TRBV5-1 and TRBJ2-2; 9 bases are a match to TRBD1. This receptor was taken from an adult who received the AZD1222 COVID-19 vaccine. The sequenced sample was peripheral blood, obtained 28 days after the second AZD1222 dose. CDR3 coding DNA: TGCGCCAGCGAACAGGGGGCTCTCACCGGGGAGCTGTTTTTT. Protein: CASEQGALTGELFF.